The 14 T cell receptor beta chains below were found in one sample sequenced in a study of T cell responses to AZD1222 COVID-19 vaccine (dated by TCRdb to the early 2020s). Library preparation was by the immunoSEQ multiplex PCR assay. TCRdb retrieved this table from immuneACCESS and kept in-frame rearrangements only. Not all clones are present; in checked studies, unresolved V genes account for under half, and no reason is known for the remainder. Recorded for this sample are about 140,000 clones; roughly 90% of them occurred a single time. The top ten constitute roughly 3.1% of the sample. What the time point label conveys for this sample: baseline before first vaccination. The sequencing used peripheral blood, collected on day 0 of AZD1222 vaccination. These receptors were collected from an adult in good health.

The rearrangement links TRBV11-3 to TRBJ2-7; no clear D. Between the trimmed V and J ends, which lost 2 bases and 3 bases, there was a span of 5 bases. CDR1 is SGHNT and CDR2 is YENEEA in the germline V gene. The CDR3 has 12 residues. CDR3 loop: CASSLRGYEQYF. In nucleotides, the CDR3 is TGTGCCAGCAGCTTACGAGGCTACGAGCAGTACTTC.

The J gene is TRBJ2-7, the V gene TRBV10-3; either TRBD1 or TRBD2 may fit D (5 bases each). CDR1 ENHRY and CDR2 SYGVKD come from the germline V gene. The V gene lost 8 bases and the J gene lost 2 bases, with 19 bases spanning the gap. CDR3 length equals 15 residues. CDR3 nucleotide sequence: TGTGCCATCGGGGGTGGCGAGGTAGGCACCTACGAGCAGTACTTC. It codes for CAIGGGEVGTYEQYF.

The chain has TRBV9 and TRBJ1-1, with a tentative D call TRBD1 (5 bases). The CDR3 runs to 14 residues. V was shortened by 6 bases and J by 2 bases, with 14 bases between the two germline ends. Germline lookup yields CDR1 SGDLS and CDR2 YYNGEE. As DNA, the CDR3 is TGTGCCAGCAACCCGGGGGACGGAAACACTGAAGCTTTCTTT. Protein sequence: CASNPGDGNTEAFF.

The rearrangement links TRBV19 to TRBJ2-3; unclear D gene. CDR3 length equals 17 residues. CDR1 and CDR2 (germline): LNHDA, SQIVND (reference sequence). The V and J ends lost 3 bases and 2 bases respectively, with 18 bases between them. The CDR3 coding sequence is TGTGCCAGTAGTATTAGGGCCCCAGGTGGGGTCACAGATACGCAGTATTTT. Its translation: CASSIRAPGGVTDTQYF.

The gene calls are TRBV11-2 and TRBJ2-7; D is possibly TRBD2 (6 bases). V lost 5 bases and J lost 0, with 17 bases in between. The CDR3 is made up of 16 amino acids. CDR1 is SGHAT, CDR2 FQNNGV, per germline. The CDR3: CASSPRLDGSSYEQYF. The CDR3, as DNA: TGTGCCAGCAGCCCCCGTCTGGACGGGAGCTCCTACGAGCAGTACTTC. Using reference TRBV11-2 and TRBJ2-7 for the parts outside the CDR3, the full variable domain is EAGVAQSPRYKIIEKRQSVAFWCNPISGHATLYWYQQILGQGPKLLIQFQNNGVVDDSQLPKDRFSAERLKGVDSTLKIQPAKLEDSAVYLCASSPRLDGSSYEQYFGPGTRLTVT.

This rearrangement joins TRBV2 to TRBJ1-5; TRBD1 is a possible D gene (5 bases). Germline V gives CDR1 SNHLY, CDR2 FYNNEI. CDR3 length: 12 residues. V was cut by 7 bases and J by 5 bases, with 9 bases left in between. CDR3 residues: CASKDTYQPQHF. The CDR3 DNA reads as TGTGCCAGCAAGGACACGTATCAGCCCCAGCATTTT.

A single count supports this clone. The genes are TRBV11-1 and TRBJ1-2; D unresolved. Trimming shortened V by 4 bases and J by 3 bases, and 15 bases separated the two germline ends. The CDR3 runs 15 residues. Per germline, CDR1 SGHAT and CDR2 FQDESV (reference sequence). Written as DNA, the CDR3 is TGTGCCAGCAGCTCCCGACCATTAGATGACTATGGCTACACCTTC. Translation gives CASSSRPLDDYGYTF.

The rearrangement uses TRBV18 and TRBJ2-1; 7 bases match TRBD1. The ends lost 3 bases at V and 7 bases at J; junction bases unmatched: 9. CDR1 is KGHSH and CDR2 is LQKENI in the germline V gene. The CDR3 spans 15 residues. The CDR3 region has the DNA TGTGCCAGCTCACCCCGGCAGGGGGAGATAAATGAGCAGTTCTTC. This gives the protein CASSPRQGEINEQFF.

The V and J genes are TRBV27 and TRBJ1-2, with 7 nucleotides matching TRBD1. The CDR3 length is 13 residues. J lost 8 bases, V lost 4 bases, and 7 bases had no gene match. CDR1 is MNHEY and CDR2 is SMNVEV in the germline V gene (reference sequence). The CDR3 reads CASSSTDRAGYTF. The CDR3 nucleotides are TGTGCCAGCAGTTCCACCGACAGGGCCGGCTACACCTTC.

In this sample, this clone turned up once. This chain joins TRBV5-1 and TRBJ2-1; 9 nucleotides line up with TRBD2. The CDR3 totals 13 residues. The V and J ends lost 1 base and 8 bases, in that order; junction bases with no gene match: 1. The germline V gene encodes CDR1 SGHRS and CDR2 YFSETQ. The CDR3 loop is CASSLRTSDEQFF. CDR3 in DNA: TGCGCCAGCAGCTTGCGGACTAGCGATGAGCAGTTCTTC.

The V and J genes are TRBV5-4 and TRBJ1-2; possible D gene TRBD1, 5 bases. The CDR3 sequence is 13 residues long. The V and J ends lost 4 bases and 2 bases respectively, with 9 bases between them. Looked up from germline, CDR1 is SGHNT and CDR2 is YYREEE (reference sequence). The DNA of the CDR3 is TGTGCCAGCAGCCTCGACAGAAACTATGGCTACACCTTC. It yields the protein CASSLDRNYGYTF.

The V call is TRBV25-1, the J call TRBJ1-2; no clear D gene. Germline assignment: CDR1 MGHDK and CDR2 SYGVNS. V was shortened by 5 bases and J by 0 bases, with 10 bases between the two germline ends. The CDR3 runs 14 residues. CDR3 sequence (DNA): TGTGCCAGCAGTCTCCCCGAGGCTAACTATGGCTACACCTTC. It codes for CASSLPEANYGYTF.

This chain links TRBV11-3 with TRBJ1-1; perhaps TRBD1 as D (6 bases). CDR1 and CDR2 (germline): SGHNT, YENEEA. The CDR3 length is 15 residues. Trimming removed 5 bases from V and 0 bases from J, with 13 bases in between. The CDR3 nucleotides read TGTGCCAGCAGCCCCAGGGGACTTATGAACACTGAAGCTTTCTTT. Translating it yields CASSPRGLMNTEAFF.

This rearrangement joins TRBV14 to TRBJ1-2; 8 bases are shared with TRBD1. The CDR3 runs to 14 residues. Germline V gene lookup returns CDR1 SGHDN and CDR2 FVKESK. V gave up 5 bases and J gave up 0 bases; unmatched junction bases: 2. This CDR3 reads CASSAGQANYGYTF. As DNA, the CDR3 is TGTGCCAGCAGCGCGGGACAGGCTAACTATGGCTACACCTTC.